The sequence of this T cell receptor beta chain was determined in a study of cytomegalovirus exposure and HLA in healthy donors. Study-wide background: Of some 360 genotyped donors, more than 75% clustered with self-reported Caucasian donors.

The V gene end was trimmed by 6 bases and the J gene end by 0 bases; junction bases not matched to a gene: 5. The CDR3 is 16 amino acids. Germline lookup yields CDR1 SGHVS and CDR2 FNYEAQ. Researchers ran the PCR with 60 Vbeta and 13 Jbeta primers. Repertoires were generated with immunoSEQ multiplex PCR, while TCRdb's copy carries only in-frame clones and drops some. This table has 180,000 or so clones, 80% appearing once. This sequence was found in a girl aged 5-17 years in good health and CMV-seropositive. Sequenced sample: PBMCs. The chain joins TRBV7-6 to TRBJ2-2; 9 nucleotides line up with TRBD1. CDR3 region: CASSRQGVPNTGELFF. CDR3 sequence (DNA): TGTGCCAGCAGTCGACAGGGGGTACCGAACACCGGGGAGCTGTTTTTT.